A single sample is the source of the 8 T cell receptor beta chains below, sequenced in a study of radiotherapy plus CTLA-4 blockade in lung cancer. The data were produced by immunoSEQ multiplex PCR, yet TCRdb's version contains in-frame clones alone and is incomplete. In the table there are tens of thousands of clones, 75% to 85% of which are singletons. The sequenced sample was peripheral blood, obtained from a patient treated with radiotherapy plus ipilimumab. These TCRs come from a human donor with non-small cell lung cancer that progressed on radiotherapy plus ipilimumab.

The chain uses TRBV7-9 and TRBJ2-1, with 9 bases matching TRBD1. The V gene end was trimmed by 5 bases and the J gene end by 9 bases; junction bases not matched to a gene: 11. The V gene's germline CDR1 is SEHNR and CDR2 FQNEAQ (reference sequence). The CDR3 length is 15 residues. The CDR3 reads CASSILTGGDFEQFF. The CDR3 bases are TGTGCCAGCAGCATATTAACAGGGGGCGATTTTGAGCAGTTCTTC.

The V gene is TRBV28, the J gene TRBJ1-4; 7 bases agree with TRBD1. Trimming cost V 7 bases and J 2 bases; bases outside gene matches: 4. Germline V gene data show CDR1 as MDHEN and CDR2 as SYDVKM. The CDR3 sequence is 14 residues long. CDR3 residues: CASTWTGTNEKLFF. The CDR3 DNA follows: TGTGCCAGCACGTGGACAGGCACTAATGAAAAACTGTTTTTT.

This chain uses TRBV6-5 with TRBJ1-3; D call uncertain. Deletions cut 0 bases from V and 4 bases from J, with 4 bases between. In germline, CDR1 is MNHEY, CDR2 SVGAGI. CDR3 length: 13 amino acids. CDR3 sequence (DNA): TGTGCCAGCAGTTACTCGGAAGGAAACACCATATATTTT. Translation gives CASSYSEGNTIYF.

The rearrangement joins TRBV13 to TRBJ1-4; no clear D. The CDR3 runs to 13 residues. Trimming pared 1 base from V and 4 bases from J, leaving 4 bases between. Germline V gene sequence: CDR1 PRHDT, CDR2 FYEKMQ (reference sequence). CDR3 bases: TGTGCCAGCAGCTTAGCCAGTAATGAAAAACTGTTTTTT. Translating gives CASSLASNEKLFF.

This clone came up once. This chain joins TRBV9 and TRBJ2-3, with TRBD2 as a possible D gene (6 bases). The CDR3 sequence is 16 residues long. Per germline, CDR1 SGDLS and CDR2 YYNGEE. V lost 0 bases and J lost 1, with 12 bases in between. Written as DNA, the CDR3 is TGTGCCAGCAGCGTAGTTGGGGGGTTGGGCACAGATACGCAGTATTTT. Amino acids: CASSVVGGLGTDTQYF.

Sample share makes this clone medium-sized. This chain joins TRBV4-2 and TRBJ2-4, with a tentative D call TRBD1 (6 bases). CDR1 is LGHNA and CDR2 is YNFKEQ in the germline V gene. Trimming removed 0 bases at V and 4 bases at J, with 10 bases between. The CDR3 consists of 15 residues. The CDR3 sequence is CASSQEYGQKNIQYF. DNA for the CDR3: TGTGCCAGCAGCCAAGAATACGGACAGAAAAACATTCAGTACTTC.

CDR3 residues: CASSPTSAYNEQFF. The CDR3 DNA sequence: TGCGCCAGCAGCCCGACTAGCGCCTACAATGAGCAGTTCTTC. The V and J genes are TRBV4-1 and TRBJ2-1; TRBD2 aligns across 8 bases. The germline gives CDR1 MGHRA, CDR2 YSYEKL. Trimming cost V 4 bases and J 2 bases; bases outside gene matches: 1. The CDR3 runs 14 residues.

This clone appeared a single time. The rearrangement links TRBV5-6 to TRBJ1-5; no definite D call. Per germline, CDR1 SGHDT and CDR2 YYEEEE. The CDR3 extends over 14 amino acids. V shed 3 bases and J shed 4 bases, with 11 bases lying between them. CDR3 nucleotide sequence: TGTGCCAGCAGCTCGGTACGGTGGAATCAGCCCCAGCATTTT. This gives the protein CASSSVRWNQPQHF. Full variable domain (remainder filled in from reference TRBV5-6 and TRBJ1-5): DAGVTQSPTHLIKTRGQQVTLRCSPKSGHDTVSWYQQALGQGPQFIFQYYEEEERQRGNFPDRFSGHQFPNYSSELNVNALLLGDSALYLCASSSVRWNQPQHFGDGTRLSIL.